Listed below are T cell receptor beta chains from one sample, sequenced in a study of cytomegalovirus exposure and HLA in healthy donors. Clones were read by immunoSEQ multiplex PCR, and TCRdb kept only the in-frame ones, dropping some. This sample carries some 130,000 clones, 84% of them seen once, and the ten largest clones take less than 3.5%. The sequenced sample was PBMCs. Receptors originate from a man between 50 and 59 years old in good health and CMV-seronegative. CDR3s include the opening cysteine and the closing phenylalanine or tryptophan. D genes are given only for firm matches. A row's size may be missing; if present it is once, few, many or a size class.

J: TRBJ2-5; D: -; V: TRBV7-9; size: -; length: 13; DNA: TGTGCCAGCAGCCCTCGTAGTCAAGAGACCCAGTACTTC; CDR3: CASSPRSQETQYF
J: TRBJ1-2; D: -; V: TRBV6-5; size: -; length: 14; DNA: TGTGCCAGCGGGGGGGGGACGACTCCCTATGGCTACACCTTC; CDR3: CASGGGTTPYGYTF
J: TRBJ1-2; D: TRBD1; V: TRBV29-1; size: few; length: 12; DNA: TGCAGCTATCGGGCAGGGGGCTATGGCTACACCTTC; CDR3: CSYRAGGYGYTF
J: TRBJ2-7; D: -; V: TRBV4-1; size: -; length: 17; DNA: TGCGCCAGCAGCCAAGGCCACGCCGGAGGAAGCTCCTACGAGCAGTACTTC; CDR3: CASSQGHAGGSSYEQYF
J: TRBJ2-1; D: TRBD1; V: TRBV27; size: -; length: 14; DNA: TGTGCCAGCAGTTTTGGGGCAGGGGGCAATGAGCAGTTCTTC; CDR3: CASSFGAGGNEQFF
J: TRBJ1-3; D: -; V: TRBV29-1; size: -; length: 13; DNA: TGCAGCGTTGTCTACGGATTTGAGGACACCATATATTTT; CDR3: CSVVYGFEDTIYF
J: TRBJ2-1; D: -; V: TRBV18; size: -; length: 14; DNA: TGTGCCAGCTCACCAGAATCTTCCGCCGGGGAGCAGTTCTTC; CDR3: CASSPESSAGEQFF
J: TRBJ1-4; D: TRBD1; V: TRBV5-6; size: -; length: 15; DNA: TGTGCCAGCAGCTTACTAGGGGGCTCGGATGAAAAACTGTTTTTT; CDR3: CASSLLGGSDEKLFF
J: TRBJ1-3; D: TRBD1; V: TRBV5-4; size: -; length: 13; DNA: TGTGCCAGCTCAGGGGGTGCTGGAAACACCATATATTTT; CDR3: CASSGGAGNTIYF
J: TRBJ2-5; D: TRBD2; V: TRBV9; size: -; length: 17; DNA: TGTGCCAGCAGCGTAAACCCTTGGACTAGCGGCCAAGAGACCCAGTACTTC; CDR3: CASSVNPWTSGQETQYF
J: TRBJ2-7; D: TRBD1; V: TRBV6-1; size: -; length: 13; DNA: TGTGCCAGCAGTGAAGTAGGACAGGTACAGCAGTACTTC; CDR3: CASSEVGQVQQYF
J: TRBJ2-1; D: -; V: TRBV2; size: -; length: 14; DNA: TGTGCCAGCAGCGCCCTAATAGAGGGCAATGAGCAGTTCTTC; CDR3: CASSALIEGNEQFF
J: TRBJ2-1; D: TRBD2; V: TRBV7-3; size: -; length: 13; DNA: TGTGCCAGCAGCCCCGGACTAGGCGATGAGCAGTTCTTC; CDR3: CASSPGLGDEQFF
J: TRBJ2-3; D: TRBD2; V: TRBV5-1; size: -; length: 18; DNA: TGCGCCAGCAGCTCCGGGACTAGCGGGGGGGCGCTTCGCGATACGCAGTATTTT; CDR3: CASSSGTSGGALRDTQYF
J: TRBJ2-6; D: TRBD2; V: TRBV5-1; size: -; length: 20; DNA: TGCGCCAGCAGCAACCTAGGGACTAGCGGGGGAATCTCTGGGGCCAACGTCCTGACTTTC; CDR3: CASSNLGTSGGISGANVLTF
J: TRBJ1-2; D: TRBD1; V: TRBV7-2; size: once; length: 13; DNA: TGTGCCAGCAGCCTACCCGGGACAGCCACATTTACCTTC; CDR3: CASSLPGTATFTF
J: TRBJ1-6; D: TRBD1; V: TRBV6-5; size: few; length: 14; DNA: TGTGCCAGCAGCCGAGAAGGGGGCGGGTCACCCCTCCACTTT; CDR3: CASSREGGGSPLHF
J: TRBJ2-2; D: -; V: TRBV18; size: -; length: 15; DNA: TGTGCCAGCTCACCGAGCAGGACGAACACCGGGGAGCTGTTTTTT; CDR3: CASSPSRTNTGELFF
J: TRBJ2-5; D: TRBD1; V: TRBV7-8; size: -; length: 13; DNA: TGTGCCAGCAGCCAGACAGGGAGCGAGACCCAGTACTTC; CDR3: CASSQTGSETQYF
J: TRBJ2-1; D: TRBD1; V: TRBV13; size: once; length: 13; DNA: TGTGCCAGCAGCCATAATCAGGGGGCTGAGCAGTTCTTC; CDR3: CASSHNQGAEQFF
J: TRBJ1-2; D: -; V: TRBV5-1; size: -; length: 14; DNA: TGCGCCAGCAGCTTGGCCGGGGGTCTCGATGGCTACACCTTC; CDR3: CASSLAGGLDGYTF
J: TRBJ1-1; D: -; V: TRBV5-5; size: -; length: 13; DNA: TGTGCCAGCAGCTTTTTGGCTTCTTTTGAAGCTTTCTTT; CDR3: CASSFLASFEAFF
J: TRBJ2-3; D: -; V: TRBV15; size: -; length: 13; DNA: TGTGCCACCAGCAGAGATCGGGCAGATACGCAGTATTTT; CDR3: CATSRDRADTQYF
J: TRBJ2-1; D: TRBD2; V: TRBV7-9; size: -; length: 15; DNA: TGTGCCAGCAGCTGGACTAGCGGGTCATACAATGAGCAGTTCTTC; CDR3: CASSWTSGSYNEQFF
J: TRBJ1-5; D: -; V: TRBV18; size: -; length: 13; DNA: TGTGCCAGCTCACCAGACTACAATCAGCCCCAGCATTTT; CDR3: CASSPDYNQPQHF
J: TRBJ1-1; D: -; V: TRBV19; size: few; length: 12; DNA: TGTGCCAGTAGTTTGCGGAACACTGAAGCTTTCTTT; CDR3: CASSLRNTEAFF
J: TRBJ1-4; D: -; V: TRBV10-2; size: -; length: 14; DNA: TGCGCCAGCAGTGCGGGGACAACTAATGAAAAACTGTTTTTT; CDR3: CASSAGTTNEKLFF
J: TRBJ1-4; D: TRBD1; V: TRBV2; size: once; length: 13; DNA: TGTGCCAGCAACACAGGGGAAGTGGAAAAACTGTTTTTT; CDR3: CASNTGEVEKLFF
J: TRBJ2-7; D: TRBD2; V: TRBV10-2; size: -; length: 16; DNA: TGCGCCAGCAGTGAGTCCGGGCGGGGGGGCTCCTACGAGCAGTACTTC; CDR3: CASSESGRGGSYEQYF
J: TRBJ2-7; D: TRBD1; V: TRBV2; size: -; length: 14; DNA: TGTGCCAGCCAACAGGGGCTCGTACAGGGCGAGCAGTACTTC; CDR3: CASQQGLVQGEQYF
J: TRBJ2-3; D: -; V: TRBV30; size: -; length: 16; DNA: TGTGCCTGGATCCGGTCTCCGGGGGGCCCTACAGATACGCAGTATTTT; CDR3: CAWIRSPGGPTDTQYF
J: TRBJ2-7; D: -; V: TRBV7-9; size: -; length: 15; DNA: TGTGCCAGCAGCCAAGGACTCTCCCCATCACCCGAGCAGTACTTC; CDR3: CASSQGLSPSPEQYF
J: TRBJ1-4; D: -; V: TRBV7-9; size: few; length: 15; DNA: TGTGCCAGCAGCCAGGCGAGTTTGTTTAATGAAAAACTGTTTTTT; CDR3: CASSQASLFNEKLFF
J: TRBJ2-1; D: -; V: TRBV27; size: -; length: 16; DNA: TGTGCCAGCAGTTCCCGGGGCAGGGGCTCCTACAATGAGCAGTTCTTC; CDR3: CASSSRGRGSYNEQFF